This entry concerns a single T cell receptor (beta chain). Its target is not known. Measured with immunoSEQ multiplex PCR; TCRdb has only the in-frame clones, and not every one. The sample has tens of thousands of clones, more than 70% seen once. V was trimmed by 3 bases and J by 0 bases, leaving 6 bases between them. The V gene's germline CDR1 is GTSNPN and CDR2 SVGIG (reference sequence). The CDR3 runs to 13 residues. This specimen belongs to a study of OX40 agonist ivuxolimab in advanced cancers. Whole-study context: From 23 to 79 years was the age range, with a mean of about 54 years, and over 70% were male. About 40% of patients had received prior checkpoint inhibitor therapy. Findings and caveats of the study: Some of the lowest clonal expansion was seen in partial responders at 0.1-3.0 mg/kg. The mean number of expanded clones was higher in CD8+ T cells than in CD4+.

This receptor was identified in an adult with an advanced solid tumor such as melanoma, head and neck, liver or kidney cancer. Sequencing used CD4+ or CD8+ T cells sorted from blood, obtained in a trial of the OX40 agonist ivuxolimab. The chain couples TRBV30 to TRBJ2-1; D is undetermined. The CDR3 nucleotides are TGTGCCTGGAGATACGCCTCCTACAATGAGCAGTTCTTC. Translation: CAWRYASYNEQFF.